A selection of T cell receptor beta chains follows, all from one sample in a study of blood T cell repertoires in COVID-19. Profiled with immunoSEQ multiplex PCR; TCRdb holds only in-frame clones, not every one. Of about 220,000 clones listed, over 75% are singletons. Sequencing used peripheral blood. The receptors derive from a human donor in a cohort sampled during active COVID-19. Both conserved end residues are part of each CDR3. D genes are given only for firm matches. Size is omitted from some rows. Given values are once, few, many or a class for expanded clones.

d_call,j_call,cdr3_length,v_call,clone_size,cdr3_nt,cdr3_aa
NA,TRBJ1-1,12,TRBV6-6,NA,TGTGCCAGCAGACCCAGACAGGCTGAAGCTTTCTTT,CASRPRQAEAFF
TRBD1,TRBJ2-7,15,TRBV14,few,TGTGCCAGCAGCCGAGTCACACAGGGGGCCTACGAGCAGTACTTC,CASSRVTQGAYEQYF
NA,TRBJ2-1,12,TRBV5-1,NA,TGCGCCAGCCGTAGTTCCTATTTTGAGCAGTTCTTC,CASRSSYFEQFF
TRBD2,TRBJ2-1,17,TRBV19,NA,TGTGCCAGTAGCGGACTAGCGGGCTTGAGCTCCTACAATGAGCAGTTCTTC,CASSGLAGLSSYNEQFF
TRBD1,TRBJ2-1,16,TRBV18,NA,TGTGCCAGCTCACCTGGGACAGGGGGGGTTGATGGTGAGCAGTTCTTC,CASSPGTGGVDGEQFF
TRBD1,TRBJ1-2,15,TRBV27,NA,TGTGCCAGCAGAAGACAGGGGGCCTGGAACTATGGCTACACCTTC,CASRRQGAWNYGYTF
NA,TRBJ1-5,14,TRBV4-3,NA,TGCGCCAGCAGCCGAGAGATACAGGGCCAGCCCCAGCATTTT,CASSREIQGQPQHF
TRBD1,TRBJ1-1,15,TRBV6-5,NA,TGTGCCAGCAGTTACAACGGACAGGTTAACACTGAAGCTTTCTTT,CASSYNGQVNTEAFF
TRBD1,TRBJ1-2,15,TRBV7-3,NA,TGTGCCAGCAGCAGGACAGGGGGGTCGAACTATGGCTACACCTTC,CASSRTGGSNYGYTF
NA,TRBJ2-3,15,TRBV6-4,NA,TGTGCCAGCACTCAACTGGCTAGCGGCACAGATACGCAGTATTTT,CASTQLASGTDTQYF
TRBD1,TRBJ1-1,15,TRBV28,NA,TGTGCCAGCAGTCACCTGGACAGGGACCGAACTGAAGCTTTCTTT,CASSHLDRDRTEAFF
TRBD2,TRBJ2-7,15,TRBV19,NA,TGTGCCAGTAGTCTTACTAGCGGGAGTACCTACGAGCAGTACTTC,CASSLTSGSTYEQYF
NA,TRBJ2-3,16,TRBV6-5,NA,TGTGCCAGCAGTTACTCGGAGGGCTTTAGCACAGATACGCAGTATTTT,CASSYSEGFSTDTQYF
TRBD1,TRBJ2-5,15,TRBV28,NA,TGTGCCAGCAGTTTTGATTTTACAGGGGGTGAGACCCAGTACTTC,CASSFDFTGGETQYF
TRBD1,TRBJ1-5,15,TRBV19,NA,TGTGCCAGTAGTGGGTGGGACAGTAGCAATCAGCCCCAGCATTTT,CASSGWDSSNQPQHF